This T cell receptor (beta chain) emerged from a study of shared clonotypes between healthy human individuals. Study-level results: Generation probability values for non-shared clonotypes were lower than those for clonotypes shared by all four donors. The naive CD4 repertoires of several donors were compared, and about 5% of clonotypes were shared.

Profiling relied on immunoSEQ multiplex PCR, and the TCRdb table lists in-frame clones only, not all of them. The sample lists roughly 2,000,000 clones, over 85% occurring once. Naivety among CD8 cells was defined by CD45RO negativity and positive CCR7 selection, thereby excluding terminally differentiated effector memory CD45RA+ cells. In the case of this clone: Its specificity is unknown.

The CDR3 loop spans 13 amino acids. V was cut by 3 bases and J by 7 bases, with 13 bases left in between. CDR1 is MDHEN, CDR2 SYDVKM, per germline. The chain carries TRBV28 and TRBJ2-7; the D call may be TRBD1 or TRBD2 (5 bases each). The material sequenced was naive CD8+ T cells from PBMCs. This TCR was sampled from a man younger than 35 in good health. Some clones in this sample may be carry-over from other donors' samples. CDR3 protein: CASSLQGAEEQYF. CDR3 DNA: TGTGCCAGCAGTTTGCAGGGAGCGGAGGAGCAGTACTTC.